These T cell receptor beta chains were read from a single sample in a study of OX40 agonist ivuxolimab in advanced cancers. TCRdb keeps only in-frame clones here, not all; method: immunoSEQ multiplex PCR. Here the sample spans under 50,000 clones, around 87% being singletons. Sequenced here: CD4+ or CD8+ T cells sorted from blood, sampled in a trial of the OX40 agonist ivuxolimab. These receptors were obtained from an adult with an advanced solid tumor such as melanoma, head and neck, liver or kidney cancer. CDR3s include the opening cysteine and the closing phenylalanine or tryptophan. A D gene is named only where the DNA matches it firmly. Clone size is not always given. Where it is, it says once, few, many or a class for expanded clones.

TGTGCCAGCAGCCTTGAGACAGGGCACAATGAGCAGTTCTTC | CASSLETGHNEQFF | TRBV5-6 | TRBD1 | TRBJ2-1 | medium-sized
TGTGCCAGCAGTTTCGACGGCAATGAGCAGTTCTTC | CASSFDGNEQFF | TRBV6-5 | - | TRBJ2-1 | -
TGTGCCAGCCGGTTATGGGGGTCAGATACGCAGTATTTT | CASRLWGSDTQYF | TRBV5-6 | - | TRBJ2-3 | -
TGTGCCAGCAGCCCCGGATACGAGCAGTACTTC | CASSPGYEQYF | TRBV11-2 | - | TRBJ2-7 | -
TGTGCCAGCAGCTCCTTTAATCAGCCCCAGCATTTT | CASSSFNQPQHF | TRBV7-9 | - | TRBJ1-5 | -
TGTGCCAGCAGCCAGGGAGACAGGGGAGCGGGCGGGGAGCTGTTTTTT | CASSQGDRGAGGELFF | TRBV5-6 | TRBD1 | TRBJ2-2 | -
TGTGCCAGCAGCCATACGGACAGGGGCTACGAGCAGTACTTC | CASSHTDRGYEQYF | TRBV5-6 | TRBD1 | TRBJ2-7 | few
TGTGCCAGCAAGCAGCCAGGGACGTCGAACACCGGGGAGCTGTTTTTT | CASKQPGTSNTGELFF | TRBV6-6 | - | TRBJ2-2 | once
TGTGCCAGCAGCGTAGCTAGCGGGGCAGATACGCAGTATTTT | CASSVASGADTQYF | TRBV9 | TRBD2 | TRBJ2-3 | few
TGTGCCAGCAGCGTAGACGGAGGGGATCAGCCCCAGCATTTT | CASSVDGGDQPQHF | TRBV9 | - | TRBJ1-5 | -
TGTGCCAGCAGCCAGGAACAGGAGACCCAGTACTTC | CASSQEQETQYF | TRBV6-5 | - | TRBJ2-5 | -
TGCAGCGCCCAGATAGTCCAGTCCTACGAGCAGTACTTC | CSAQIVQSYEQYF | TRBV29-1 | - | TRBJ2-7 | -
TGTGCCAGTAGTATAAATGGATTGGATGGCTACGAGCAGTACTTC | CASSINGLDGYEQYF | TRBV19 | - | TRBJ2-7 | -